The 9 T cell receptor beta chains listed next were all sequenced from one sample in a study of OX40 agonist ivuxolimab in advanced cancers. Generated by immunoSEQ multiplex PCR, the TCRdb table keeps only in-frame clones and is missing some. This sample has 75,000 to 90,000 clones; 70% to 85% occur once, and the top ten carry around 7.5%. This specimen consisted of CD4+ or CD8+ T cells sorted from blood, obtained in a trial of the OX40 agonist ivuxolimab. All receptors come from an adult with an advanced solid tumor such as melanoma, head and neck, liver or kidney cancer.

This clone appeared once. This chain joins TRBV6-5 and TRBJ2-7; tentatively, D is TRBD1 (6 bases). The CDR3 loop spans 15 amino acids. Trimming cost V 0 bases and J 5 bases, with 14 bases left between them. Germline-derived CDR1 and CDR2 are MNHEY and SVGAGI. CDR3 loop: CASSYSGAKSDEQYF. CDR3 DNA: TGTGCCAGCAGTTACTCGGGGGCCAAAAGTGACGAGCAGTACTTC.

CDR3 region: CASSESAVLYF. CDR3 bases: TGTGCCAGCAGTGAGAGCGCAGTTCTGTACTTC. This rearrangement joins TRBV6-1 to TRBJ2-7; D uncertain. Trimming took off 3 bases at V and 12 bases at J, with 12 bases between the two ends. The CDR3 is 11 residues long. The germline V gene encodes CDR1 MNHNS and CDR2 SASEGT.

This clone appeared a single time. The junction departs from germline at one end; a sequencing error may be responsible. The rearrangement uses TRBV5-1 and TRBJ2-5, with a tentative D call TRBD2 (7 bases). This CDR3 region has 15 residues. Germline V CDR1 and CDR2: SGHRS, YFSETQ. DNA of the CDR3: TGCGCCCGCAGCTATCAAGGGGGGGGGCGAGAGACCCAGTACTTC. Translation gives CARSYQGGGRETQYF. Complete variable domain (other parts from reference TRBV5-1 and TRBJ2-5): KAGVTQTPRYLIKTRGQQVTLSCSPISGHRSVSWYQQTPGQGLQFLFEYFSETQRNKGNFPGRFSGRQFSNSRSEMNVSTLELGDSALYLCARSYQGGGRETQYFGPGTRLLVL.

The chain uses TRBV7-3 and TRBJ2-2, with unresolved D. CDR1 SGHTA and CDR2 FQGTGA come from the germline V gene. The length of the CDR3 is 17 residues. V lost 2 bases and J 0 bases, leaving 13 bases between the germline ends. For the CDR3, the DNA is TGTGCCAGCAGCTTAGCGGTTCGAAATTCGAACACCGGGGAGCTGTTTTTT. It codes for CASSLAVRNSNTGELFF. Combining the CDR3 with reference TRBV7-3 and TRBJ2-2 gives the whole variable domain GAGVSQTPSNKVTEKGKYVELRCDPISGHTALYWYRQSLGQGPEFLIYFQGTGAADDSGLPNDRFFAVRPEGSVSTLKIQRTERGDSAVYLCASSLAVRNSNTGELFFGEGSRLTVL.

This chain connects TRBV7-8 to TRBJ1-1, with TRBD1 matching over 7 bases. The CDR3 has 15 residues. CDR1 is SGHVS, CDR2 FQNEAQ, per germline. The trim removed 5 bases at V and 5 bases at J, leaving 11 bases unmatched. CDR3 loop: CASSPRLGGKTEAFF. The CDR3 DNA is TGTGCCAGCAGCCCCAGGTTAGGGGGCAAGACTGAAGCTTTCTTT.

The chain is built from TRBV30 and TRBJ2-3, with D unclear. The CDR3 loop spans 12 amino acids. From germline, CDR1 is GTSNPN and CDR2 SVGIG (reference sequence). V lost 0 bases and J lost 6, with 7 bases in between. CDR3 loop: CAWSVGRDTQYF. The CDR3 region has the DNA TGTGCCTGGAGTGTAGGGCGGGATACGCAGTATTTT.

The chain recombines TRBV7-9 with TRBJ1-1, with a weak D call TRBD1 (5 bases). Germline V CDR1 and CDR2: SEHNR, FQNEAQ (reference sequence). The CDR3 runs 12 residues. V gave up 2 bases and J gave up 11 bases, with 12 bases separating them. DNA for the CDR3: TGTGCCAGCAGCTTAACCGGCAAGGGGGCTTTCTTT. Translated, it gives CASSLTGKGAFF.

The V and J genes are TRBV27 and TRBJ2-3; 8 nucleotides match TRBD2. Trimming removed 2 bases from V and 4 bases from J; junction bases left unmatched: 8. Germline loops: CDR1 MNHEY, CDR2 SMNVEV (reference sequence). The CDR3 has 16 amino acids. The CDR3 here is CASSLEGLVKADTQYF. The CDR3 DNA reads as TGTGCCAGCAGTTTAGAGGGACTAGTTAAGGCAGATACGCAGTATTTT.

This clone was recorded once. The chain combines TRBV5-4 with TRBJ2-2, with D perhaps TRBD1 (6 bases). The V gene lost 4 bases and the J gene lost 3 bases, with 13 bases spanning the gap. Germline V gene lookup returns CDR1 SGHNT and CDR2 YYREEE (reference sequence). The CDR3 runs to 15 residues. The DNA for the CDR3 is TGTGCCAGCAGCCTAAGACAGGCAGACACCGGGGAGCTGTTTTTT. Its protein is CASSLRQADTGELFF. Full variable domain (outside the CDR3, taken from reference TRBV5-4 and TRBJ2-2): ETGVTQSPTHLIKTRGQQVTLRCSSQSGHNTVSWYQQALGQGPQFIFQYYREEENGRGNFPPRFSGLQFPNYSSELNVNALELDDSALYLCASSLRQADTGELFFGEGSRLTVL.